The 10 T cell receptor beta chains reported below all come from one sample, sequenced in a study of T cell responses to AZD1222 COVID-19 vaccine. The repertoire was sequenced with immunoSEQ multiplex PCR; TCRdb's copy has only in-frame clones and lacks some. The sample has 100,000 to 150,000 clones, approximately 86% seen once; the top ten hold around 1.6%. Source: peripheral blood, taken on day 0 of AZD1222 vaccination. All receptors come from an adult in good health.

This chain joins TRBV19 and TRBJ2-5; weak D call: TRBD1 (6 bases). The CDR3 has 13 amino acids. V was pared by 7 bases and J by 7 bases, with 16 bases between. The V gene's germline CDR1 is LNHDA and CDR2 SQIVND (reference sequence). CDR3 coding DNA: TGTGCCAGTAACACAGGGCTCGGGTCGACCCAGTACTTC. As protein: CASNTGLGSTQYF.

The chain combines TRBV5-5 with TRBJ2-5, with D perhaps matching TRBD2 (5 bases). Trimming pared 4 bases from V and 4 bases from J, leaving 26 bases between. The CDR3 spans 18 residues. CDR1 and CDR2 from the germline V gene are SGHKS and YYEKEE (reference sequence). The CDR3, as DNA: TGTGCCAGCAGCCCTATTTGGCGGGCGGGCAGCCGGGGAGAGACCCAGTACTTC. Its translation: CASSPIWRAGSRGETQYF.

The J gene is TRBJ2-1, the V gene TRBV4-1; D gene unclear. V lost 5 bases to trimming and J lost 7 bases, with 15 bases between them. The CDR3 contains 14 residues. CDR1 is MGHRA and CDR2 is YSYEKL in the germline V gene. CDR3 sequence (DNA): TGCGCCAGCAGCTCAGGACCGACACAGAATGAGCAGTTCTTC. It codes for CASSSGPTQNEQFF.

This rearrangement joins TRBV9 to TRBJ2-5, with D tentatively TRBD1 or TRBD2 (5 bases each). Trimming took 3 bases from V and 3 from J, leaving 6 bases between them. CDR3 size: 12 residues. Germline-derived CDR1 and CDR2 are SGDLS and YYNGEE. CDR3 DNA sequence: TGTGCCAGCAGCGGAGGGGAAGAGACCCAGTACTTC. Protein: CASSGGEETQYF.

The genes are TRBV7-3 and TRBJ2-3; no clear D. Between the trimmed V and J ends, which lost 1 base and 0 bases, there was a span of 11 bases. The CDR3 covers 16 residues. Germline V lookup: CDR1 SGHTA, CDR2 FQGTGA. In DNA, the CDR3 is TGTGCCAGCAGCTTAAGTGCGGCTACTAGCACAGATACGCAGTATTTT. It is translated as CASSLSAATSTDTQYF.

V gene TRBV28 combines with J gene TRBJ1-6, with 7 bases lining up with TRBD1. Germline V gives CDR1 MDHEN, CDR2 SYDVKM. The CDR3 spans 17 residues. V lost 5 bases and J lost 7; bases outside the gene matches: 14. In nucleotides, the CDR3 is TGTGCCAGCAGTGCCTTACAGGGGAAAGAAGTGAATTCACCCCTCCACTTT. Translation: CASSALQGKEVNSPLHF.

The chain couples TRBV9 to TRBJ1-1; 9 bases map to TRBD1. CDR1 and CDR2 from the germline V gene are SGDLS and YYNGEE. Unmatched junction bases numbered 7, after V lost 3 bases and J lost 1 base. The CDR3 contains 16 residues. In DNA, the CDR3 is TGTGCCAGCAGCGCAGGGACAGGGACCCCGAACACTGAAGCTTTCTTT. Protein product: CASSAGTGTPNTEAFF.

This chain's CDR3 is CASSIVAGSYNEQFF. CDR3 bases: TGTGCCAGTAGTATAGTAGCGGGGAGCTACAATGAGCAGTTCTTC. The chain couples TRBV19 to TRBJ2-1; the match to TRBD2 covers 8 bases. V lost 1 base and J lost 3; bases outside the gene matches: 2. CDR3 length: 15 residues. Germline-derived CDR1 and CDR2 are LNHDA and SQIVND (reference sequence).

The chain couples TRBV30 to TRBJ2-1; 10 bases are a match to TRBD2. After removal of 5 bases from V and 9 bases from J, the junction contained 7 bases not matched to a gene. The V gene's germline CDR1 is GTSNPN and CDR2 SVGIG (reference sequence). This CDR3 has 13 residues. Here the CDR3 reads CAWLAGLAFEQFF. CDR3 coding DNA: TGTGCCTGGTTGGCGGGACTAGCGTTTGAGCAGTTCTTC.

This rearrangement joins TRBV6-5 to TRBJ1-5; D not certain. The CDR3 length is 13 residues. Germline CDR1 reads MNHEY; CDR2 reads SVGAGI. V lost 7 bases to trimming and J lost 0 bases, with 7 bases between them. CDR3 nucleotides: TGTGCCAGCATGCGGTTTAGCAATCAGCCCCAGCATTTT. Residues: CASMRFSNQPQHF.